This TCR beta chain was observed in a study of shared clonotypes between healthy human individuals. About the study: Per donor, three plates held CD4 naive cells, three held CD4 memory, two held CD8 naive and one held CD8 memory.

The CDR3 consists of 14 residues. CDR1 is LGHNA and CDR2 is YSLEER in the germline V gene. Of note for this clone: Its antigen is undetermined.

Findings of the study overall: Non-shared clonotypes were found to have lower generation probabilities than the clonotypes that were shared by all four of the sorted-subset donors.

At a deep level, the assay was run. Generated by immunoSEQ multiplex PCR, the TCRdb table keeps only in-frame clones and is missing some. The sample has around 1,900,000 clones; around 93% are singletons. Terminally differentiated effector memory CD45RA+ cells were excluded by CCR7 positive selection of CD45RO-negative cells. J is TRBJ2-5 and V is TRBV4-3; D might be TRBD1 (6 bases). The end of the DNA is better explained by TRBJ2-7, so the J call may be wrong. The sample taken for sequencing was naive CD8+ T cells from PBMCs. The sequence was collected from a man aged 18 to 30 in good health. Some clones in this sample may be carry-over from other donors' samples. The chain's CDR3 is CASSQIQGPYEQYF. In nucleotides, the CDR3 is TGCGCCAGCAGCCAGATACAGGGCCCCTACGAGCAGTACTTC.